This T cell receptor (beta chain) comes out of a study of cytomegalovirus exposure and HLA in healthy donors. General study results and limits: Reports described diagnosis of cytomegalovirus status by the classifier as highly specific and sensitive. The study put some 150 TCR beta chains on its list as cytomegalovirus-associated.

Points on this clone: Its antigen is unknown.

Produced via immunoSEQ multiplex PCR; TCRdb's table is partial and in-frame only. Counted here are about 98,000 clones, around 90% occurring once; the ten biggest clones make up 3.9%. The V gene's germline CDR1 is SEHNR and CDR2 FQNEAQ (reference sequence). The CDR3 totals 16 residues. The V gene lost 4 bases and the J gene lost 4 bases, with 16 bases spanning the gap. Material: PBMCs. This clonotype was sampled from a young woman in good health and CMV-seronegative. V and J are TRBV7-9 and TRBJ1-4; the D gene is possibly TRBD1 (5 bases). CDR3 coding DNA: TGTGCCAGCAGCTCGGGACTGACGGACGGTAATGAAAAACTGTTTTTT. Amino acids: CASSSGLTDGNEKLFF.